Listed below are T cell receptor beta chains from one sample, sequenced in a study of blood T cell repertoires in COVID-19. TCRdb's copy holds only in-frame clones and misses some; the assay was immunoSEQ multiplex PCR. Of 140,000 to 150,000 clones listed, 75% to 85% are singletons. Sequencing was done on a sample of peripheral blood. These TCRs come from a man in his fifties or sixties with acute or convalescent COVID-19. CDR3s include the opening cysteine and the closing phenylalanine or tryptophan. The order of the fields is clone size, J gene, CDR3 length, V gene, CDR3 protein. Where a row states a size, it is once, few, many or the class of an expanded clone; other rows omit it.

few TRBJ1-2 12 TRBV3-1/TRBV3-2 CASSRNRESYTF
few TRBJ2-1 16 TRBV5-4 CASSSPWRDLDNEQFF
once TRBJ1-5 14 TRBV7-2 CASSLTGSGQPQHF
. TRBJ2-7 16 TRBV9 CASSVGVGGRTYEQYF
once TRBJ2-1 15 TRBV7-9 CASSLGLAEYSEQFF
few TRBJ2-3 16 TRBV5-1 CASSPQGTGGTDTQYF
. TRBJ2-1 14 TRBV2 CASSDPRKYNEQFF
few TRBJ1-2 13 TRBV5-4 CASSFSTGGGYTF
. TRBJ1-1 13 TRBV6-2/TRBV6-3 CASSLTGGTEAFF
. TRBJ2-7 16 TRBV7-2 CASSLDTSGWFYEQYF
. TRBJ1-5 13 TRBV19 CASSPGSNQPQHF
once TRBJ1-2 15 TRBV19 CASSRGETDASDYTF
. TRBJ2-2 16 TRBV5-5 CASSLESSRNTGELFF
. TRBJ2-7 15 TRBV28 CASSPSGQAYYEQYF
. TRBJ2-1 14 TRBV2 CASSVQGPGDEQFF
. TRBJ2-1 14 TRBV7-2 CASSFLLRDSEQFF
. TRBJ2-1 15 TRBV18 CASSPGQGAGNEQFF
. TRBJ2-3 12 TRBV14 CASSQAGNTQYF
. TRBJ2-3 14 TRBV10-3 CAISPPTSPDTQYF
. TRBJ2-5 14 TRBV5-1 CASSLQGPQETQYF
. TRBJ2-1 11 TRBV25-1 CATRYHNEQFF
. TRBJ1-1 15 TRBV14 CASSQQGQGNTEAFF
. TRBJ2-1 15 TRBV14 CASSPQAGLGDEQFF
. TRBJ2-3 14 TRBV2 CASRAGLAGESQYF
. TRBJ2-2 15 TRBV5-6 CASSRNGGGTGELFF
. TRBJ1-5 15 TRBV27 CASSHSQGTNQPQHF
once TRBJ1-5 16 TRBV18 CASSPQWRGGNQPQHF
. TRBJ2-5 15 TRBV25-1 CASSPGLAGKETQYF
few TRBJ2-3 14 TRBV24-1 CATGTGTVTDTQYF
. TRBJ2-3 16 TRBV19 CASSLEGTRGTDTQYF
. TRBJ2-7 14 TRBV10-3 CAIRAGTGSYEQYF
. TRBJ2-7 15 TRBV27 CASSLSTTGVYEQYF
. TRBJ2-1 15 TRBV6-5 CASSLRTGQHNEQFF
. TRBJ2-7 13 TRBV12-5 CASGPNRRGEQYF
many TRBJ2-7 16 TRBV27 CASSPGLSQASYEQYF
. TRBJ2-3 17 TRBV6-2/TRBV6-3 CASSYAGGHSGTDTQYF
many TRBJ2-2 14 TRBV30 CAWTSREDTGELFF
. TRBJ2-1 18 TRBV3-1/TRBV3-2 CASSQGLAGVGSYNEQFF
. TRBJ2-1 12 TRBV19 CASSSRTGEQFF
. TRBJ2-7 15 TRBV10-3 CAISESGEGPYEQYF
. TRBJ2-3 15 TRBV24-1 CATSGLAGRGDTQYF
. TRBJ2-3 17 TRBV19 CASSIDRASGRTDTQYF